These 24 T cell receptor beta chains were sequenced from one sample in a study of OX40 agonist ivuxolimab in advanced cancers. Method: immunoSEQ multiplex PCR; TCRdb's copy keeps in-frame clones and lacks some. The data hold over 55,000 clones, with approximately 89% observed a single time. The sequencing used CD4+ or CD8+ T cells sorted from blood, collected in a trial of the OX40 agonist ivuxolimab. The receptors were sampled from an adult with an advanced solid tumor such as melanoma, head and neck, liver or kidney cancer.

The chain links TRBV6-5 to TRBJ1-3; D is perhaps TRBD1 (6 bases). Germline CDR1 is MNHEY and CDR2 is SVGAGI. CDR3 size: 15 residues. Between the trimmed V and J ends, which lost 6 bases and 0 bases, there was a span of 12 bases. CDR3 nucleotide sequence: TGTGCCAGCAGACCGTGGGGGGCCTCTGGAAACACCATATATTTT. It is translated as CASRPWGASGNTIYF.

As concerns this clone: The junction departs from germline at one end; a sequencing error may be responsible. The chain combines TRBV7-7 with TRBJ2-3; D gene uncertain. Germline V gene lookup returns CDR1 SSHAT and CDR2 FNYEAQ (reference sequence). The CDR3 totals 13 residues. The chain's CDR3 is CASSLERADTQYF. The CDR3 region has the DNA TGTGCTAGCAGCTTAGAACGTGCGGATACGCAGTATTTT.

For this clone: Other DNA sequences of this sample code for an identical CDR3. The chain couples TRBV11-3 to TRBJ2-3, with TRBD2 matching 9 bases. The CDR3 loop spans 14 amino acids. In germline, CDR1 is SGHNT, CDR2 YENEEA. V gave up 1 base and J gave up 6 bases; unmatched junction bases: 2. The CDR3 region is CASSLVAGADTQYF. For the CDR3, the DNA is TGTGCCAGCAGCTTAGTAGCGGGAGCCGATACGCAGTATTTT.

This clone was detected a few times. CDR3 sequence: CASRKTSNEKLFF. In DNA form, the CDR3 reads TGTGCCAGCAGGAAAACGTCGAATGAAAAACTGTTTTTT. V is TRBV28 and J is TRBJ1-4, with unresolved D. Germline V gene data show CDR1 as MDHEN and CDR2 as SYDVKM. Trimming pared 6 bases from V and 5 bases from J, leaving 10 bases between. This CDR3 is built from 13 residues.

The chain is built from TRBV6-6 and TRBJ2-7, with D tentatively TRBD2 (6 bases). V dropped 0 bases and J dropped 3 bases, with 12 bases sitting between them. Per germline, CDR1 MNHNY and CDR2 SVGAGI (reference sequence). This CDR3 comprises 15 residues. The DNA of the CDR3 is TGTGCCAGCAGTTACTCGGCGGGGTTGGGCTACGAGCAGTACTTC. Translating it yields CASSYSAGLGYEQYF.

V usage is TRBV6-1 and J usage is TRBJ2-1; D perhaps matches TRBD1 (5 bases). This CDR3 is 15 amino acids long. Trimming took off 0 bases at V and 7 bases at J, with 13 bases between the two ends. The V gene's germline CDR1 is MNHNS and CDR2 SASEGT. This CDR3 reads CASSEARVVGNEQFF. The CDR3 DNA reads as TGTGCCAGCAGTGAAGCCAGGGTAGTGGGAAATGAGCAGTTCTTC.

The chain has TRBV28 and TRBJ2-6, with D unclear. This CDR3 is 14 amino acids long. The germline CDR1 and CDR2 sequences are MDHEN and SYDVKM. Trimming removed 4 bases from V and 3 bases from J, with 7 bases in between. The CDR3 DNA reads as TGTGCCAGCAGTTCCACCAATGGGGCCAACGTCCTGACTTTC. It yields the protein CASSSTNGANVLTF. Filled out from reference TRBV28 and TRBJ2-6, the complete variable domain reads DVKVTQSSRYLVKRTGEKVFLECVQDMDHENMFWYRQDPGLGLRLIYFSYDVKMKEKGDIPEGYSVSREKKERFSLILESASTNQTSMYLCASSSTNGANVLTFGAGSRLTVL.

The chain carries TRBV19 and TRBJ2-1, with D possibly matching TRBD2 (6 bases). Germline V CDR1 and CDR2: LNHDA, SQIVND (reference sequence). The CDR3 contains 10 residues. The V end lost 9 bases, the J end lost 13 bases, and 13 bases lay between the germline ends. CDR3 sequence: CARRWGGQFF. In DNA, the CDR3 is TGTGCCAGGAGATGGGGAGGTCAGTTCTTC.

The rearrangement joins TRBV27 to TRBJ2-1; TRBD2 might be the D (5 bases). This CDR3 has 15 amino acids. Germline assignment: CDR1 MNHEY and CDR2 SMNVEV (reference sequence). Trimming removed 3 bases at V and 7 bases at J, with 16 bases between. The CDR3 nucleotides read TGTGCCAGCAGTTTGGTCTCGCGGGTGGGGAATGAGCAGTTCTTC. Its protein is CASSLVSRVGNEQFF.

This rearrangement joins TRBV7-9 to TRBJ2-7, with 10 nucleotides matching TRBD1. Germline lookup yields CDR1 SEHNR and CDR2 FQNEAQ (reference sequence). This CDR3 is 15 amino acids long. V lost 5 bases and J lost 6; bases outside the gene matches: 10. CDR3 DNA: TGTGCCAGCAGCCTATGGGACAGGGGATCGCGCGAGCAGTACTTC. As protein: CASSLWDRGSREQYF.

The chain joins TRBV6-5 to TRBJ2-5; D might be TRBD1 or TRBD2, each matching 6 bases. This CDR3 is 14 amino acids long. Trimming stripped 6 bases from V and 9 bases from J, with 20 bases between. From germline, CDR1 is MNHEY and CDR2 SVGAGI. Here the CDR3 DNA reads TGTGCCAGCAGCTCCCCGGGGCCTGGGGGGCCCCAGTACTTC. This gives the protein CASSSPGPGGPQYF.

This chain joins TRBV7-2 and TRBJ2-7; 7 bases line up with TRBD1. Germline CDR1 SGHTA, CDR2 FQGNSA. J gave up 1 base and V 4 bases, and 7 bases lay outside the gene matches. The CDR3 covers 15 residues. For the CDR3, the DNA is TGTGCCAGCAGCTCGGACAGGAAGGTGTCCTACGAGCAGTACTTC. Amino acid sequence: CASSSDRKVSYEQYF.

This chain uses TRBV15 with TRBJ2-1; tentative D call: TRBD2 (5 bases). This CDR3 region has 14 residues. Between the trimmed V and J ends, which lost 1 base and 5 bases, there was a span of 9 bases. Germline V gives CDR1 LNHNV, CDR2 YYDKDF (reference sequence). The CDR3: CATSRVGSDNEQFF. CDR3 bases: TGTGCCACCAGCAGAGTAGGTAGCGACAATGAGCAGTTCTTC.

The gene calls are TRBV6-6 and TRBJ2-6; D is unclear. V lost 4 bases and J lost 0, with 10 bases in between. Germline CDR1 and CDR2: MNHNY and SVGAGI (reference sequence). This CDR3 spans 16 amino acids. The CDR3 protein is CASSFHTFSGANVLTF. CDR3 in DNA: TGTGCCAGCAGTTTCCATACCTTCTCTGGGGCCAACGTCCTGACTTTC.

In its sample, this clone was seen a few times. CDR3 amino acids: CASSSGLQPQHF. The CDR3 DNA reads TGTGCCAGCAGCTCAGGGTTGCAGCCCCAGCATTTT. The chain joins TRBV28 to TRBJ1-5, with D perhaps TRBD1 (5 bases). The V end lost 6 bases, the J end lost 7 bases, and 10 bases lay between the germline ends. CDR1 and CDR2 from the germline V gene are MDHEN and SYDVKM. This CDR3 region has 12 residues.

The chain combines TRBV7-2 with TRBJ1-2, with 9 bases aligning to TRBD1. Germline V lookup: CDR1 SGHTA, CDR2 FQGNSA. The CDR3 totals 13 residues. With V trimmed by 4 bases and J by 7 bases, 4 bases remained unmatched. The CDR3 DNA reads TGTGCCAGCAGCTCTGGACAGGGGCTTGGCTACACCTTC. It translates to CASSSGQGLGYTF.

The chain is built from TRBV6-5 and TRBJ1-1; the match to TRBD1 covers 7 bases. With V trimmed by 6 bases and J by 4 bases, 8 bases remained unmatched. The CDR3 contains 14 residues. Germline V lookup: CDR1 MNHEY, CDR2 SVGAGI. DNA for the CDR3: TGTGCCAGCAGGCTACAGGGGCTAAGCACTGAAGCTTTCTTT. This gives the protein CASRLQGLSTEAFF.

Within the sample, this clone is medium-sized. The V call is TRBV2, the J call TRBJ2-7; a weak D match, TRBD2 (5 bases). Trimming left V 6 bases short and J 3 bases short, with 9 bases between. The germline gives CDR1 SNHLY, CDR2 FYNNEI. The CDR3 runs 12 residues. CDR3 region: CASRETSYEQYF. The CDR3 bases are TGTGCCAGCAGGGAAACTAGCTACGAGCAGTACTTC. The full variable domain, completed using reference TRBV2 and TRBJ2-7, is EPEVTQTPSHQVTQMGQEVILRCVPISNHLYFYWYRQILGQKVEFLVSFYNNEISEKSEIFDDQFSVERPDGSNFTLKIRSTKLEDSAMYFCASRETSYEQYFGPGTRLTVT.

V gene TRBV7-3 combines with J gene TRBJ2-1, with D possibly being TRBD2 (6 bases). The V gene's germline CDR1 is SGHTA and CDR2 FQGTGA. V shed 5 bases and J shed 8 bases, with 13 bases lying between them. The length of the CDR3 is 13 residues. CDR3 sequence (DNA): TGTGCCAGCAGCCCCTTCGGGAGCCATGAGCAGTTCTTC. Its protein is CASSPFGSHEQFF.

The chain combines TRBV6-9 with TRBJ1-5, with D possibly being TRBD1 (6 bases). This CDR3 contains 16 residues. Germline loops: CDR1 MNHGY, CDR2 SVAAGI. Trimming took 2 bases from V and 0 from J, leaving 11 bases between them. CDR3 coding DNA: TGTGCCAGCAGTTATCCCGGACAGACTAGCAATCAGCCCCAGCATTTT. This gives the protein CASSYPGQTSNQPQHF.

The CDR3 DNA is TGTGCCAGCAGCTTGGCCGGGACTAGCGTCCTCACCGGGGAGCTGTTTTTT. This encodes CASSLAGTSVLTGELFF. The rearrangement links TRBV5-4 to TRBJ2-2, with TRBD2 identical over 10 bases. V lost 0 bases to trimming and J lost 4 bases; unmatched junction nucleotides: 6. The CDR3 totals 17 residues. CDR1 and CDR2 from the germline V gene are SGHNT and YYREEE (reference sequence).

The V gene is TRBV30, the J gene TRBJ1-6; tentatively, D is TRBD1 (6 bases). The V end lost 8 bases, the J end lost 7 bases, and 18 bases lay between the germline ends. CDR1 and CDR2 (germline): GTSNPN, SVGIG (reference sequence). This CDR3 contains 14 residues. The chain's CDR3 is CAAQGSQGNSPLHF. CDR3 bases: TGTGCCGCTCAGGGGTCTCAAGGAAATTCACCCCTCCACTTT.

The rearrangement links TRBV2 to TRBJ1-1, with a weak D call TRBD1 (5 bases). CDR3 length: 15 residues. V lost 3 bases and J lost 0, with 11 bases in between. The germline CDR1 and CDR2 sequences are SNHLY and FYNNEI. CDR3 in amino acids: CASSEQGALNTEAFF. For the CDR3, the DNA is TGTGCCAGCAGTGAGCAGGGAGCACTGAACACTGAAGCTTTCTTT.

The chain joins TRBV4-1 to TRBJ2-2, with a tentative D call TRBD2 (5 bases). The V gene's germline CDR1 is MGHRA and CDR2 YSYEKL. The CDR3 consists of 16 residues. V gave up 3 bases and J gave up 4 bases, with 15 bases separating them. This chain's CDR3 is CASSHRHGIATGELFF. The DNA for the CDR3 is TGCGCCAGCAGCCACCGGCACGGGATAGCCACCGGGGAGCTGTTTTTT.